These T cell receptor beta chains were read from a single sample in a study of CD8+CD57+ T cells in acquired aplastic anemia. TCRdb re-called the reads through MiXCR, storing one row per CDR3 protein. The sample holds some 410,000 distinct CDR3 sequences, about two thirds seen once. Material for sequencing was sorted CD4+, CD8+, or CD8+CD57+ T cells (not recorded which) from PBMCs. These receptors all come from a human donor in good health, serving as a control. The CDR3 runs from the conserved cysteine through the conserved F or W. The D gene is left open where the match is weak. Where a row states a size, it is once, few, many or the class of an expanded clone; other rows omit it.

j_gene: TRBJ2-5
d_gene: -
abundance: -
v_gene: TRBV25-1
CDR3nt: TGTGCCAGCAGCTTCGACCAGGAGACCCAGTACTTC
CDR3aa: CASSFDQETQYF

j_gene: TRBJ2-7
d_gene: -
abundance: -
v_gene: TRBV9
CDR3nt: TGTGCCAGCAGCCTAGACTGTCCGAACTTTGAGAACTACTTC
CDR3aa: CASSLDCPNFENYF

j_gene: TRBJ1-6
d_gene: -
abundance: -
v_gene: TRBV9
CDR3nt: TGTGCCAGCAGCCAGAATCTTAATTCACCCCTCCACTCACCCCTCCACTTT
CDR3aa: CASSQNLNSPLHSPLHF

j_gene: TRBJ2-7
d_gene: -
abundance: -
v_gene: TRBV2
CDR3nt: TGTGCCAGCAGTCATACGGACGAGGAATACTTC
CDR3aa: CASSHTDEEYF

j_gene: TRBJ1-2
d_gene: -
abundance: few
v_gene: TRBV10-3
CDR3nt: TGTGCCATCAGTGTCGGGGATAGTAGCTATGGCTACACCTTC
CDR3aa: CAISVGDSSYGYTF

j_gene: TRBJ1-3
d_gene: -
abundance: -
v_gene: TRBV7-6
CDR3nt: TGTGCCAGCAGTGTAGGAGTGGTGAACTCCCGAAACTTCATATATTTT
CDR3aa: CASSVGVVNSRNFIYF

j_gene: TRBJ1-2
d_gene: -
abundance: many
v_gene: TRBV9
CDR3nt: TGTGCCAGCAGCTCACAGGTTAACTATGGCTACACCTTC
CDR3aa: CASSSQVNYGYTF

j_gene: TRBJ2-3
d_gene: -
abundance: many
v_gene: TRBV25-1
CDR3nt: TGTGCCAGCAGTCTGGAGGGGCGCACAGATACGCAGTATTTT
CDR3aa: CASSLEGRTDTQYF

j_gene: TRBJ2-1
d_gene: TRBD1
abundance: -
v_gene: TRBV4-3
CDR3nt: TGCGCCAGCAGCGTCACGAGACAGGGGTGGGAAAATGAGCAGTTCTTC
CDR3aa: CASSVTRQGWENEQFF

j_gene: TRBJ1-1
d_gene: -
abundance: -
v_gene: TRBV13
CDR3nt: TGTGCCAGCAGCTTTATGAACGCTGAAGCTTTCTTT
CDR3aa: CASSFMNAEAFF

j_gene: TRBJ1-4
d_gene: -
abundance: many
v_gene: TRBV5-8
CDR3nt: TGTGCCAGCAGCTTATGGGCCGGCACTGCAACTAATGAAAAACTGTTTTTT
CDR3aa: CASSLWAGTATNEKLFF